This is a list of T cell receptor beta chains from one sample in a study of cytomegalovirus exposure and HLA in healthy donors. Profiling relied on immunoSEQ multiplex PCR, and the TCRdb table lists in-frame clones only, not all of them. The sample has 60,000 to 80,000 clones; around 94% are singletons. The source material was PBMCs. Receptors were obtained from a woman aged 18 to 35 in good health and CMV-seropositive. Both conserved end residues are part of each CDR3. Fields, in order: V gene, D gene, clone size, J gene, CDR3 protein, CDR3 DNA. D genes are given only for firm matches. Not every row has a clone size; where given, it reads once, few, many or a size class.

V: TRBV6-5; D: TRBD2; size: .; J: TRBJ2-1; CDR3: CASSYSTSGSRNEQFF; DNA: TGTGCCAGCAGTTACTCGACTAGCGGGAGTCGGAATGAGCAGTTCTTC
V: TRBV30; D: .; size: once; J: TRBJ2-3; CDR3: CAWSVRAAKTDTQYF; DNA: TGTGCCTGGAGTGTACGAGCGGCGAAAACAGATACGCAGTATTTT
V: TRBV6-6; D: TRBD1; size: .; J: TRBJ2-7; CDR3: CASSQGQNFYEQYF; DNA: TGTGCCAGCAGTCAGGGACAGAACTTCTACGAGCAGTACTTC
V: TRBV6-5; D: TRBD1; size: .; J: TRBJ1-2; CDR3: CASSSTGVGYTF; DNA: TGTGCCAGCAGTTCGACAGGGGTTGGCTACACCTTC
V: TRBV7-6; D: TRBD1; size: .; J: TRBJ1-2; CDR3: CASSQNRGQLGYTF; DNA: TGTGCCAGCAGCCAAAACAGGGGGCAGCTTGGCTACACCTTC
V: TRBV13; D: .; size: .; J: TRBJ1-1; CDR3: CASSKEHGQVNTEAFF; DNA: TGTGCCAGCAGCAAAGAACATGGGCAGGTGAACACTGAAGCTTTCTTT
V: TRBV29-1; D: TRBD2; size: .; J: TRBJ2-1; CDR3: CSVEDPGASGGLNEQFF; DNA: TGCAGCGTTGAAGATCCGGGTGCTAGCGGGGGACTGAATGAGCAGTTCTTC
V: TRBV6-1; D: TRBD1; size: once; J: TRBJ2-5; CDR3: CASSRNRGRGETQYF; DNA: TGTGCCAGCAGTAGAAACAGGGGGCGTGGGGAGACCCAGTACTTC
V: TRBV7-2; D: TRBD1; size: .; J: TRBJ2-2; CDR3: CASSPTGSTGELFF; DNA: TGTGCCAGCAGTCCGACAGGGTCCACCGGGGAGCTGTTTTTT
V: TRBV27; D: TRBD1; size: .; J: TRBJ1-2; CDR3: CASSLSRPTGVKGIYTF; DNA: TGTGCCAGCAGTTTATCACGTCCGACAGGGGTTAAGGGCATATACACCTTC
V: TRBV4-2; D: TRBD2; size: .; J: TRBJ2-7; CDR3: CASSQVVSGKLYEQYF; DNA: TGTGCCAGCAGCCAAGTTGTCAGCGGGAAACTCTACGAGCAGTACTTC